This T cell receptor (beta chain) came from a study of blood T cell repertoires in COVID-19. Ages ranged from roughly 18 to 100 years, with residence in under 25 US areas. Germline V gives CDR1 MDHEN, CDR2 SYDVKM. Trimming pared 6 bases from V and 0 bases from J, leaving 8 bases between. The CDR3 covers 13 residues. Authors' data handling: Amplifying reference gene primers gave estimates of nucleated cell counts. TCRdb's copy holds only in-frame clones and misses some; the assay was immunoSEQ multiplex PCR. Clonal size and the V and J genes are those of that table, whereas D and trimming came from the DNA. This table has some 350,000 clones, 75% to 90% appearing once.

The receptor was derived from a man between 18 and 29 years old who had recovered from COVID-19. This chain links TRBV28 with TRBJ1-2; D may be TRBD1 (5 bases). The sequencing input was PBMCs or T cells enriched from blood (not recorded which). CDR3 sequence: CASRQTANYGYTF. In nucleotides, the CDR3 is TGTGCCAGCAGACAGACAGCTAACTATGGCTACACCTTC.